This passage covers 7 T cell receptor beta chains from one sample sequenced in a study of early T cells in non-severe SARS-CoV-2 infection. TCRdb fed the 5' RACE reads into MiXCR, producing one record per CDR3 protein. Counted here are approximately 35,000 distinct CDR3 sequences, less than 6.5% occurring once; the ten biggest clones make up about 14%. The sequencing input was whole blood. The origin of the receptors is an adult who was a healthcare worker with PCR-confirmed SARS-CoV-2 infection or an uninfected control (not recorded which).

Many counts were recorded for this clonotype. The chain employs TRBV7-2 and TRBJ2-5; D gene ambiguous. Trimming pared 5 bases from V and 1 base from J, leaving 8 bases between. The CDR3 runs 13 residues. The germline CDR1 and CDR2 sequences are SGHTA and FQGNSA. This CDR3 is CASSRAFQETQYF. In nucleotides, the CDR3 is TGTGCCAGCAGCCGGGCCTTCCAAGAGACCCAGTACTTC.

This clonotype was counted ten times or more. The V call is TRBV28, the J call TRBJ2-7, with D maybe TRBD1 (6 bases). Germline-derived CDR1 and CDR2 are MDHEN and SYDVKM. This CDR3 is 13 amino acids long. V was clipped by 5 bases and J by 0 bases, with 8 bases between them. The CDR3, as DNA: TGTGCCAGCAGTGACAGGAGCTCCTACGAGCAGTACTTC. Encoded protein: CASSDRSSYEQYF.

This clonotype showed up just a few times. The J gene is TRBJ2-3, the V gene TRBV7-2, with unresolved D. This CDR3 contains 16 residues. Trimming cost V 5 bases and J 0 bases, with 15 bases left between them. CDR1 and CDR2 from the germline V gene are SGHTA and FQGNSA. For the CDR3, the DNA is TGTGCCAGCAGCCTCTGGGATTCTGGTAGCACAGATACGCAGTATTTT. Protein sequence: CASSLWDSGSTDTQYF.

This clonotype was seen ten or more times. The chain couples TRBV10-3 to TRBJ1-5; D gene uncertain. The germline gives CDR1 ENHRY, CDR2 SYGVKD. Trimming removed 5 bases at V and 6 bases at J, with 11 bases between. This CDR3 has 13 amino acids. The DNA for the CDR3 is TGTGCCATCAGTTCGGGCGGTGGTCAGCCCCAGCATTTT. Protein: CAISSGGGQPQHF.

The chain recombines TRBV20-1 with TRBJ2-1; D not certain. The CDR3 sequence is 16 residues long. Germline lookup yields CDR1 DFQATT and CDR2 SNEGSKA (reference sequence). The germline V and J ends were trimmed by 0 bases and 0 bases, with 12 bases remaining between them. The CDR3 here is CSARDRRSASYNEQFF. Here the CDR3 DNA reads TGCAGTGCTAGAGACCGACGGTCCGCCTCCTACAATGAGCAGTTCTTC.

This chain connects TRBV6-2 or TRBV6-3 to TRBJ1-2; the D gene is possibly TRBD1 (5 bases). Germline loops: CDR1 MNHEY, CDR2 SVGEGT. The CDR3 has 12 amino acids. The V and J ends lost 4 bases and 8 bases respectively, with 11 bases between them. In DNA, the CDR3 is TGTGCCAGCAGTTTATCAGGGCGCGGCTACACCTTC. Protein: CASSLSGRGYTF.

There are many counts of this clonotype. The V gene is TRBV12-3 or TRBV12-4, the J gene TRBJ2-7; 7 positions match TRBD1. The CDR3 spans 13 residues. With V trimmed by 9 bases and J by 6 bases, 11 bases remained unmatched. Here the CDR3 reads CASDRVYGGEQYF. In DNA form, the CDR3 reads TGTGCCAGTGACAGGGTGTATGGGGGCGAGCAGTACTTC.